These 10 T cell receptor beta chains were all obtained from the same sample, sequenced in a study of shared clonotypes between healthy human individuals. Clones were read by immunoSEQ multiplex PCR, and TCRdb kept only the in-frame ones, dropping some. The sample has 2,500,000 or so clones, less than 95% seen once. The source material was naive CD4+ T cells from PBMCs. As to subset: CD45RA+ positively selected. These receptors all stem from a man aged 18 to 30 in good health. Some clones in this sample may be carry-over from other donors' samples.

This chain connects TRBV5-1 to TRBJ2-1; 14 bases agree with TRBD2. Germline assignment: CDR1 SGHRS and CDR2 YFSETQ. This CDR3 is 14 amino acids long. With V trimmed by 6 bases and J by 11 bases, 7 bases remained unmatched. The CDR3 spells CASTGTSGSWQQFF. In DNA, the CDR3 is TGCGCCAGCACCGGGACTAGCGGGAGTTGGCAGCAGTTCTTC.

To note about this clone: Other DNA sequences of this sample code for an identical CDR3. The V call is TRBV7-2, the J call TRBJ2-2, with D perhaps TRBD2 (6 bases). Germline CDR1 reads SGHTA; CDR2 reads FQGNSA. V gave up 5 bases and J gave up 5 bases, with 18 bases separating them. The CDR3 totals 16 residues. CDR3 DNA: TGTGCCAGCAGCCGGGGAGGATTAGCTGGAACCGGGGAGCTGTTTTTT. Its protein is CASSRGGLAGTGELFF. The variable domain in full, completed from reference TRBV7-2 and TRBJ2-2, reads GAGVSQSPSNKVTEKGKDVELRCDPISGHTALYWYRQSLGQGLEFLIYFQGNSAPDKSGLPSDRFSAERTGGSVSTLTIQRTQQEDSAVYLCASSRGGLAGTGELFFGEGSRLTVL.

V usage is TRBV9 and J usage is TRBJ2-1; 7 nucleotides align to TRBD1. Germline CDR1 SGDLS, CDR2 YYNGEE. Trimming removed 4 bases from V and 9 bases from J; junction bases left unmatched: 16. This CDR3 has 16 amino acids. The CDR3 is CASSFLSGTEQTEQFF. CDR3 in DNA: TGTGCCAGCAGCTTCCTCTCCGGGACAGAACAAACTGAGCAGTTCTTC.

V usage is TRBV9 and J usage is TRBJ2-1, with D perhaps matching TRBD2 (5 bases). The CDR3 has 13 residues. The V gene lost 2 bases and the J gene lost 10 bases, with 13 bases spanning the gap. Germline-derived CDR1 and CDR2 are SGDLS and YYNGEE. The CDR3 bases are TGTGCCAGCAGCGTCCTACCCACGGGAGAGCAGTTCTTC. This translates into CASSVLPTGEQFF. Full variable domain (remainder filled in from reference TRBV9 and TRBJ2-1): DSGVTQTPKHLITATGQRVTLRCSPRSGDLSVYWYQQSLDQGLQFLIQYYNGEERAKGNILERFSAQQFPDLHSELNLSSLELGDSALYFCASSVLPTGEQFFGPGTRLTVL.

The gene calls are TRBV5-1 and TRBJ2-7; TRBD1 matches at 8 bases. The CDR3 has 15 residues. Germline lookup yields CDR1 SGHRS and CDR2 YFSETQ. The V segment lost 4 bases and the J segment 2 bases; nucleotides outside the gene matches: 8. CDR3 nucleotide sequence: TGCGCCAGCAGCCCCACAGGGGGGCGGACCTACGAGCAGTACTTC. Amino acids: CASSPTGGRTYEQYF.

The V and J genes are TRBV28 and TRBJ2-5, with a possible D match to TRBD2 (6 bases). The ends were cut back, 7 bases at V and 5 bases at J, with 14 bases in the middle. This CDR3 region has 13 residues. CDR1 and CDR2 (germline): MDHEN, SYDVKM. The CDR3 sequence is CASNRPGDETQYF. DNA of the CDR3: TGTGCCAGCAACCGGCCGGGGGATGAGACCCAGTACTTC.

This chain joins TRBV4-1 and TRBJ1-3, with 8 bases identical to TRBD1. This CDR3 has 16 amino acids. The J segment lost 0 bases and the V segment lost 6 bases, leaving 7 bases of the junction unmatched. Germline V lookup: CDR1 MGHRA, CDR2 YSYEKL. CDR3 in DNA: TGCGCCAGCAGTCGACAGGGGACCCGCTCTGGAAACACCATATATTTT. This codes for CASSRQGTRSGNTIYF.

The V call is TRBV28, the J call TRBJ1-4; D unresolved. V dropped 7 bases and J dropped 7 bases, with 25 bases sitting between them. The CDR3 spans 17 residues. Germline V gene data show CDR1 as MDHEN and CDR2 as SYDVKM. The chain's CDR3 is CASTVGSRRTGGEKLFF. The CDR3 DNA is TGTGCCAGCACCGTTGGGTCCCGGAGAACCGGAGGTGAAAAACTGTTTTTT.

This chain links TRBV10-3 with TRBJ1-1, with D uncertain. CDR1 ENHRY and CDR2 SYGVKD come from the germline V gene. V lost 0 bases, J lost 7 bases, and 9 bases lay in between. CDR3 length: 13 amino acids. The CDR3 coding sequence is TGTGCCATCAGTGAGTCGACCGGTGTTGAAGCTTTCTTT. This codes for CAISESTGVEAFF.

Notes on this clone: The same CDR3 arises from other DNA sequences in this sample as well. The chain uses TRBV5-1 and TRBJ1-1, with D unclear. This CDR3 comprises 14 residues. The ends were cut back, 0 bases at V and 0 bases at J, with 6 bases in the middle. Germline CDR1 is SGHRS and CDR2 is YFSETQ. For the CDR3, the DNA is TGCGCCAGCAGCTTGGGAAGCATGAACACTGAAGCTTTCTTT. This translates into CASSLGSMNTEAFF.